The 7 T cell receptor beta chains presented below share a single source sample, sequenced in a study of blood T cell repertoires in COVID-19. Clones were read by immunoSEQ multiplex PCR, and TCRdb kept only the in-frame ones, dropping some. The table has approximately 100,000 clones, roughly 85% seen once. Sample: PBMCs or T cells enriched from blood (not recorded which). Every receptor here comes from a woman aged 45-65 years who had recovered from COVID-19.

The chain carries TRBV11-3 and TRBJ2-7, with TRBD1 matching 10 bases. Germline CDR1 SGHNT, CDR2 YENEEA. The length of the CDR3 is 15 residues. The V and J ends lost 5 bases and 4 bases, in that order; junction bases with no gene match: 8. The DNA of the CDR3 is TGTGCCAGCAGCATAGCTGGGACAGGGGAATACGAGCAGTACTTC. Protein: CASSIAGTGEYEQYF.

The chain joins TRBV4-2 to TRBJ2-5; 10 positions match TRBD2. This CDR3 comprises 16 residues. CDR1 is LGHNA, CDR2 YNFKEQ, per germline. V shed 0 bases and J 4 bases; nucleotides not matched to a gene: 5. In DNA form, the CDR3 reads TGTGCCAGCAGCCAAGAAGCGGCTAGCGGGAGAGAGACCCAGTACTTC. Its translation: CASSQEAASGRETQYF.

The V and J genes are TRBV3-1 (or the pseudogene TRBV3-2) and TRBJ1-1, with 7 bases that match TRBD1. Trimming removed 0 bases from V and 6 bases from J; junction bases left unmatched: 4. This CDR3 has 14 residues. CDR1 and CDR2 from the germline V gene are LGHDT and YNNKEL (reference sequence). The CDR3 nucleotides read TGTGCCAGCAGCCAAGATCAGGGGGTTTCTGAAGCTTTCTTT. Translated: CASSQDQGVSEAFF.

The chain links TRBV11-3 to TRBJ2-3; D perhaps matches TRBD2 (6 bases). The CDR3 spans 16 residues. Deletions cut 4 bases from V and 4 bases from J, with 18 bases between. The germline CDR1 and CDR2 sequences are SGHNT and YENEEA. The DNA of the CDR3 is TGTGCCAGCAGCTCCACCTCGTCGGGGGTGGCAGATACGCAGTATTTT. Protein product: CASSSTSSGVADTQYF.

This rearrangement joins TRBV1 to TRBJ2-3; the table's TRBD2 call for D was not verified on the DNA. TRBV1 is shown as a pseudogene. The length of the CDR3 is 18 residues. CDR3 sequence: CTSSQDRGGSGSTDTQYF. The CDR3 DNA follows: TGCACCAGCAGCCAAGACCGGGGTGGTAGCGGGAGTACAGATACGCAGTATTTT.

V and J are TRBV4-1 and TRBJ2-7, with TRBD2 matching over 14 bases. CDR1 is MGHRA, CDR2 YSYEKL, per germline. V trimming: 2 bases; J trimming: 2 bases; junction bases outside the gene matches: 5. This CDR3 contains 17 residues. In DNA form, the CDR3 reads TGCGCCAGCAGCCAATATGGACTAGCGGGAGGTACCTACGAGCAGTACTTC. The encoded protein is CASSQYGLAGGTYEQYF.

The chain employs TRBV28 and TRBJ1-1; D unclear. There are 12 residues in the CDR3. Germline CDR1 and CDR2: MDHEN and SYDVKM. Trimming cost V 7 bases and J 7 bases, with 13 bases left between them. The CDR3 here is CASISSRVEAFF. DNA of the CDR3: TGTGCCAGCATTTCTAGTCGAGTTGAAGCTTTCTTT.